This note documents a single TCR beta chain sequence. What it binds is unknown. Primers included in the PCR were 60 Vbeta and 13 Jbeta primers. The assay was immunoSEQ multiplex PCR, and TCRdb's table has in-frame clones only and misses some. The sample records some 160,000 clones, roughly 80% being singletons. The sample is drawn from a study of cytomegalovirus exposure and HLA in healthy donors. Study details: The early release's HLA-typed donors yielded some 85 million unique TCRs. Overall study results and limits: In a later analysis, productive TCRs from donors in an Asian-associated ancestry cluster reportedly carried fewer N-insertions than the cohort mean. The productive fraction for most TCR beta V segments was about 90% or about 30% in an earlier analysis.

The germline gives CDR1 SGHRS, CDR2 YFSETQ. The CDR3 is made up of 14 amino acids. Trimming took 4 bases from V and 4 from J; bases not matched to a gene: 5. Sequencing was performed on PBMCs. The source is a male donor in good health and CMV-seronegative. This sequence joins TRBV5-1 and TRBJ2-7, with 10 bases lining up with TRBD2. The CDR3 loop is CASSISGGEYEQYF. DNA of the CDR3: TGCGCCAGCAGCATAAGCGGGGGGGAATACGAGCAGTACTTC.